This T cell receptor beta chain was retrieved from a study of patients and donors after allogeneic stem cell transplantation. This clonotype was detected a few times. TCRdb re-called the RT-PCR reads through MiXCR, storing one row per CDR3 protein. Of 3,900 or so distinct CDR3 sequences listed, roughly a sixth are singletons. The CDR3 covers 16 residues. The ends were cut back, 7 bases at V and 3 bases at J, with 21 bases in the middle. Germline lookup yields CDR1 MNHNS and CDR2 SASEGT. Source material: blood, either unsorted or a sorted T cell fraction (not recorded which). The TCR originated in a human donor who was either an allogeneic HSCT recipient or a stem cell or donor lymphocyte infusion donor (not recorded which). It is not recorded whose cells these are; they may come from a transplant donor. This chain uses TRBV6-1 with TRBJ1-2; D might be TRBD1 (5 bases). CDR3 nucleotides: TGTGCCAGCACACGGGACGACACCTTAAAGGACTATGGCTACACCTTC. This translates into CASTRDDTLKDYGYTF.